This T cell receptor (beta chain) appears in the sequencing data of a study of blood T cell repertoires in COVID-19. Sequencing used immunoSEQ multiplex PCR; TCRdb keeps in-frame clones, though not all of them. The sample includes more than 150,000 clones, 86% of them seen just once. The ends were cut back, 0 bases at V and 0 bases at J, with 10 bases in the middle. The CDR3 is 15 amino acids. Germline loops: CDR1 SGHRS, CDR2 YFSETQ. The sequenced sample consisted of peripheral blood. The chain links TRBV5-1 to TRBJ2-7, with D maybe TRBD2 (5 bases). The source of this sequence is a man between 65 and 85 years old with active or convalescent COVID-19. In nucleotides, the CDR3 is TGCGCCAGCAGCTTGGTCGCGGGTTCCTCCTACGAGCAGTACTTC. This codes for CASSLVAGSSYEQYF.